This record concerns one TCR beta chain sequence. Antigen: not known. The CDR3 is 15 amino acids. Germline-derived CDR1 and CDR2 are GTSNPN and SVGIG (reference sequence). Germline trimming cut 7 bases from V and 3 bases from J; bases unmatched to any gene: 10. This entry comes from a study of cytomegalovirus exposure and HLA in healthy donors. General study points: Testing in vitro showed a few CMV-associated chains specific for CMV antigens.

The study drew the donors from its 120-subject validation cohort, separate from the 666-subject first cohort. Measured with immunoSEQ multiplex PCR; TCRdb has only the in-frame clones, and not every one. The profile covers 250,000 to 400,000 clones, with 88% appearing a single time and roughly 0.96% taken by the ten largest. Sequencing used PBMCs. The sequence was obtained from a man aged 25-45 years in good health and CMV-seronegative. The chain joins TRBV30 to TRBJ2-1, with 9 positions matching TRBD1. The CDR3 loop is CASEPGTGYYNEQFF. The CDR3 coding sequence is TGTGCCTCTGAACCGGGGACAGGGTACTACAATGAGCAGTTCTTC.